This T cell receptor (beta chain) is from a study of spatial heterogeneity in lung cancer. From the 5' RACE reads, TCRdb called clonotypes with MiXCR, one entry per CDR3 protein. The table has about 39,000 distinct CDR3 sequences, 3% to 3.5% seen once; the top ten hold roughly 34%. This clonotype was counted many times. Time point reported: sample taken at primary tumor resection. The receptor comes from a male donor with early-stage non-small cell lung cancer. Sample: normal lung tissue next to the tumor, taken at surgery.

The CDR3 region is CASSQNQGTEAFF. CDR3 sequence (DNA): TGTGCCAGCAGCCAAAACCAGGGGACTGAAGCTTTCTTT. The J gene is TRBJ1-1, the V gene TRBV11-2; a weak D match, TRBD1 (6 bases). This CDR3 is 13 amino acids long. V was cut by 5 bases and J by 5 bases, with 12 bases left in between. In germline, CDR1 is SGHAT, CDR2 FQNNGV.